Described below is a single T cell receptor beta chain sequence and its context. What it recognizes is unknown. The data were obtained in a study of lymphopenia after photon versus proton radiotherapy. Trimming pared 10 bases from V and 7 bases from J, leaving 20 bases between. The CDR3 covers 14 residues. CDR1 is LNHDA, CDR2 SQIVND, per germline (reference sequence). The repertoire was sequenced with immunoSEQ multiplex PCR; TCRdb's copy has only in-frame clones and lacks some. This table holds under 70,000 clones, about nine tenths found once. General observations from the study: Oligoclonal CD8+ Temra expansion after nadir drove photon patients' diversity drop. Under photons, naive T cells and diversity fell while effector/memory populations rose.

The chain is built from TRBV19 and TRBJ1-5; D remains unclear. The sequencing here drew on peripheral blood, taken from a patient treated with photon-based radiotherapy. The sequence was collected from a woman aged 40 to 49 with cholangiocarcinoma. This chain's CDR3 is CATSPLGSGQPQHF. The CDR3 region has the DNA TGTGCCACCAGTCCTCTGGGCTCGGGGCAGCCCCAGCATTTT.